A single sample is the source of the 30 T cell receptor beta chains below, sequenced in a study of cytomegalovirus exposure and HLA in healthy donors. Sequenced by immunoSEQ multiplex PCR; TCRdb stores in-frame clones only, minus some. The data show 250,000 to 350,000 clones, roughly 90% seen once. Specimen: PBMCs. These receptors all stem from a woman aged 18-35 years in good health and CMV-seronegative.

The chain is built from TRBV20-1 and TRBJ2-7; a weak D match, TRBD2 (6 bases). The CDR3 is 11 residues long. V lost 5 bases and J 3 bases, leaving 8 bases between the germline ends. Germline V gives CDR1 DFQATT, CDR2 SNEGSKA (reference sequence). Here the CDR3 reads CSAGDFYEQYF. DNA for the CDR3: TGCAGTGCTGGGGACTTCTACGAGCAGTACTTC.

The rearrangement links TRBV19 to TRBJ2-6, with TRBD1 identical over 9 bases. The germline gives CDR1 LNHDA, CDR2 SQIVND (reference sequence). The CDR3 extends over 17 amino acids. Germline trimming cut 4 bases from V and 0 bases from J; bases unmatched to any gene: 4. The CDR3 here is CASSKGQGSSGANVLTF. The CDR3 DNA reads TGTGCCAGTAGTAAGGGACAGGGCAGCTCTGGGGCCAACGTCCTGACTTTC.

The rearrangement links TRBV28 to TRBJ2-2; 8 bases line up with TRBD2. The CDR3 is made up of 15 amino acids. J gave up 3 bases and V 3 bases, and 3 bases lay outside the gene matches. Germline V gives CDR1 MDHEN, CDR2 SYDVKM. The CDR3 nucleotides are TGTGCCAGCAGTTTTAGCGGGGTTGACACCGGGGAGCTGTTTTTT. This gives the protein CASSFSGVDTGELFF. The entire variable domain, with the rest obtained from reference TRBV28 and TRBJ2-2, is as follows: DVKVTQSSRYLVKRTGEKVFLECVQDMDHENMFWYRQDPGLGLRLIYFSYDVKMKEKGDIPEGYSVSREKKERFSLILESASTNQTSMYLCASSFSGVDTGELFFGEGSRLTVL.

DNA for the CDR3: TGTGCCAGCAGTGAAGCAGGGGGCGGATCATGGAACACTGAAGCTTTCTTT. Its translation is CASSEAGGGSWNTEAFF. The rearrangement uses TRBV2 and TRBJ1-1, with 7 bases fitting TRBD1. Trimming cost V 0 bases and J 1 base; bases outside gene matches: 8. The CDR3 loop spans 17 amino acids. Germline loops: CDR1 SNHLY, CDR2 FYNNEI.

V and J are TRBV4-1 and TRBJ1-6; D remains unclear. Trimming pared 4 bases from V and 6 bases from J, leaving 16 bases between. This CDR3 is 16 amino acids long. Germline lookup yields CDR1 MGHRA and CDR2 YSYEKL. CDR3 region: CASSPDVAGFNSPLHF. The CDR3 nucleotides are TGCGCCAGCAGCCCCGACGTGGCGGGGTTTAATTCACCCCTCCACTTT.

The J gene is TRBJ2-2, the V gene TRBV5-1; TRBD1 aligns across 9 bases. This CDR3 comprises 16 residues. CDR1 and CDR2 (germline): SGHRS, YFSETQ. The J segment lost 1 base and the V segment lost 4 bases, leaving 5 bases of the junction unmatched. The CDR3 coding sequence is TGCGCCAGCAGCACCTTGGGACAGGGGAACACCGGGGAGCTGTTTTTT. Translating it yields CASSTLGQGNTGELFF.

This chain uses TRBV2 with TRBJ2-1, with 9 bases that match TRBD2. Looked up from germline, CDR1 is SNHLY and CDR2 is FYNNEI. The V and J ends lost 1 base and 4 bases, in that order; junction bases with no gene match: 2. The CDR3 covers 15 residues. Written as DNA, the CDR3 is TGTGCCAGCAGTGAAGGACTAGCGGTTTACAATGAGCAGTTCTTC. Protein: CASSEGLAVYNEQFF.

V usage is TRBV7-9 and J usage is TRBJ2-1; 7 nucleotides line up with TRBD2. With V trimmed by 6 bases and J by 6 bases, 8 bases remained unmatched. This CDR3 has 14 amino acids. Germline loops: CDR1 SEHNR, CDR2 FQNEAQ (reference sequence). The CDR3 spells CASRGGIGTNEQFF. In nucleotides, the CDR3 is TGTGCCAGCAGGGGGGGGATCGGAACCAATGAGCAGTTCTTC.

This chain joins TRBV29-1 and TRBJ2-3; D might be TRBD1 (6 bases). CDR1 SQVTM and CDR2 ANQGSEA come from the germline V gene. This CDR3 has 15 amino acids. With 4 bases removed from V and 5 bases from J, the gap between germline ends came to 19 bases. The chain's CDR3 is CSVGATGSLQDTQYF. The CDR3 DNA sequence: TGCAGCGTTGGGGCCACAGGGTCCCTTCAAGATACGCAGTATTTT.

This sequence joins TRBV19 and TRBJ2-7, with TRBD1 matching 7 bases. V gave up 2 bases and J gave up 3 bases; unmatched junction bases: 7. The CDR3 covers 15 residues. From germline, CDR1 is LNHDA and CDR2 SQIVND (reference sequence). In DNA form, the CDR3 reads TGTGCCAGTAGTATATCTGCGGACAGGATCTACGAGCAGTACTTC. It codes for CASSISADRIYEQYF.

The chain uses TRBV7-9 and TRBJ2-7, with D unresolved. The CDR3 has 14 amino acids. The germline gives CDR1 SEHNR, CDR2 FQNEAQ (reference sequence). The ends were cut back, 1 base at V and 7 bases at J, with 14 bases in the middle. In DNA form, the CDR3 reads TGTGCCAGCAGCTTAGATTCTGCGGCTACTGAGCAGTACTTC. As protein: CASSLDSAATEQYF.

The chain is built from TRBV28 and TRBJ1-1; D perhaps matches TRBD1 (6 bases). The CDR3 contains 12 residues. V lost 8 bases to trimming and J lost 6 bases, with 13 bases between them. Germline V gene sequence: CDR1 MDHEN, CDR2 SYDVKM. Here the CDR3 DNA reads TGTGCCAGCGGCGGGGGCAGCCCTGAAGCTTTCTTT. Translated: CASGGGSPEAFF.

The chain is built from TRBV29-1 and TRBJ2-1; tentative D call: TRBD1 (6 bases). The V gene's germline CDR1 is SQVTM and CDR2 ANQGSEA. The CDR3 consists of 15 residues. The germline V and J ends were trimmed by 6 bases and 5 bases, with 20 bases remaining between them. The CDR3, as DNA: TGCAGCGTGGACCAGGGGAATCCTCTCGACAATGAGCAGTTCTTC. As protein: CSVDQGNPLDNEQFF.

The chain links TRBV5-1 to TRBJ2-2; possible D gene TRBD2, 5 bases. Germline V gene data show CDR1 as SGHRS and CDR2 as YFSETQ. The CDR3 is 12 residues long. V lost 4 bases and J lost 7, with 8 bases in between. As DNA, the CDR3 is TGCGCCAGCAGCGAGGGTGGCGGGGAGCTGTTTTTT. Its protein is CASSEGGGELFF. The variable domain in full, with the rest retrieved from reference TRBV5-1 and TRBJ2-2, is KAGVTQTPRYLIKTRGQQVTLSCSPISGHRSVSWYQQTPGQGLQFLFEYFSETQRNKGNFPGRFSGRQFSNSRSEMNVSTLELGDSALYLCASSEGGGELFFGEGSRLTVL.

The genes are TRBV4-3 and TRBJ1-2; tentative D call: TRBD1 (6 bases). Germline V lookup: CDR1 LGHNA, CDR2 YSLEER. CDR3 size: 18 residues. V was trimmed by 4 bases and J by 4 bases, leaving 25 bases between them. CDR3 region: CASSPNSGPRGISYGYTF. Written as DNA, the CDR3 is TGCGCCAGCAGCCCCAATTCAGGACCCAGGGGCATTTCCTATGGCTACACCTTC.

This sequence joins TRBV2 and TRBJ1-1, with a possible D match to TRBD1 (6 bases). V was trimmed by 8 bases and J by 5 bases, leaving 15 bases between them. Germline V lookup: CDR1 SNHLY, CDR2 FYNNEI. The CDR3 contains 13 residues. The CDR3, as DNA: TGTGCCAGCGGGGTTGAAGGGGGAACTGAAGCTTTCTTT. Translated: CASGVEGGTEAFF.

The V call is TRBV5-1, the J call TRBJ2-5; TRBD1 matches at 9 bases. The CDR3 totals 15 residues. Germline V CDR1 and CDR2: SGHRS, YFSETQ. V was clipped by 2 bases and J by 5 bases; unmatched bases: 7. DNA for the CDR3: TGCGCCAGCAGCTTCGGAACAGGGGGCGCGGAGACCCAGTACTTC. As protein: CASSFGTGGAETQYF.

V usage is TRBV15 and J usage is TRBJ2-1; a weak D match, TRBD1 (7 bases). The length of the CDR3 is 17 residues. With 0 bases removed from V and 1 base from J, the gap between germline ends came to 13 bases. Germline V gene data show CDR1 as LNHNV and CDR2 as YYDKDF (reference sequence). The CDR3 spells CATSREGGTASYNEQFF. The CDR3 region has the DNA TGTGCCACCAGCAGAGAAGGAGGGACAGCTTCCTACAATGAGCAGTTCTTC. The full variable domain, in which reference TRBV15 and TRBJ2-1 provide the parts outside the CDR3, is DAMVIQNPRYQVTQFGKPVTLSCSQTLNHNVMYWYQQKSSQAPKLLFHYYDKDFNNEADTPDNFQSRRPNTSFCFLDIRSPGLGDTAMYLCATSREGGTASYNEQFFGPGTRLTVL.

This chain connects TRBV11-2 to TRBJ1-5; 7 nucleotides align to TRBD1. The CDR3 is 14 residues long. V shed 5 bases and J 4 bases; nucleotides not matched to a gene: 5. Per the germline V gene, CDR1 is SGHAT and CDR2 is FQNNGV. The CDR3 nucleotides read TGTGCCAGCAGCCGGGACAGCCCAAATCAGCCCCAGCATTTT. Translated: CASSRDSPNQPQHF.

V usage is TRBV28 and J usage is TRBJ2-6; maybe TRBD2 (5 bases). The CDR3 is made up of 17 amino acids. Trimming removed 1 base at V and 4 bases at J, with 14 bases between. Germline V gene lookup returns CDR1 MDHEN and CDR2 SYDVKM. The CDR3 loop reads CASSLSGGFGGANVLTF. CDR3 bases: TGTGCCAGCAGTTTATCAGGCGGGTTCGGGGGGGCCAACGTCCTGACTTTC.

V and J are TRBV18 and TRBJ1-6; tentatively, D is TRBD1 (6 bases). Trimming pared 4 bases from V and 5 bases from J, leaving 15 bases between. The CDR3 consists of 16 residues. In germline, CDR1 is KGHSH, CDR2 LQKENI. The CDR3 DNA reads as TGTGCCAGCTCACAGGAACAGGGAGGGCATAATTCACCCCTCCACTTT. Its protein is CASSQEQGGHNSPLHF.

In its sample, this clone was seen a few times. The V call is TRBV25-1, the J call TRBJ2-7, with D possibly matching TRBD2 (6 bases). The length of the CDR3 is 13 residues. From germline, CDR1 is MGHDK and CDR2 SYGVNS. With 4 bases removed from V and 2 bases from J, the gap between germline ends came to 9 bases. The CDR3 is CASSGGGTYEQYF. In DNA form, the CDR3 reads TGTGCCAGCAGTGGTGGAGGGACCTACGAGCAGTACTTC.

The V and J genes are TRBV6-6 and TRBJ2-7; TRBD1 might be the D (6 bases). Germline-derived CDR1 and CDR2 are MNHNY and SVGAGI (reference sequence). Between the trimmed V and J ends, which lost 3 bases and 6 bases, there was a span of 12 bases. The CDR3 is 13 amino acids. For the CDR3, the DNA is TGTGCCAGCAGTTATACAGGGAAGTCCGAGCAGTACTTC. This codes for CASSYTGKSEQYF.

The CDR3 region has the DNA TGTGCCAGCAGCACCGCGAGGATCACAGATACGCAGTATTTT. It translates to CASSTARITDTQYF. The chain has TRBV28 and TRBJ2-3; D is undetermined. Per germline, CDR1 MDHEN and CDR2 SYDVKM. The CDR3 totals 14 residues. V shed 6 bases and J shed 2 bases, with 12 bases lying between them.

CDR3 nucleotide sequence: TGTGCCAGCAGTGAGTTCACTAGCGGGAGCCCGTACGAGCAGTACTTC. This translates into CASSEFTSGSPYEQYF. V and J are TRBV2 and TRBJ2-7, with 11 bases identical to TRBD2. V shed 3 bases, J shed 4 bases, and the junction held 8 bases outside the gene matches. The CDR3 length is 16 residues. The germline CDR1 and CDR2 sequences are SNHLY and FYNNEI.

The chain combines TRBV7-2 with TRBJ2-7, with D possibly being TRBD2 (5 bases). V gave up 1 base and J gave up 2 bases, with 9 bases separating them. This CDR3 is 14 amino acids long. Germline CDR1 reads SGHTA; CDR2 reads FQGNSA. The CDR3 protein is CASSLGTGPYEQYF. The DNA for the CDR3 is TGTGCCAGCAGCTTAGGGACTGGGCCCTACGAGCAGTACTTC.

CDR3 sequence (DNA): TGTGCCAGCAGCTCGACTAGCGGGAGAGATACGCAGTATTTT. This translates into CASSSTSGRDTQYF. This chain links TRBV28 with TRBJ2-3; 12 positions match TRBD2. The CDR3 totals 14 residues. J lost 5 bases, V lost 6 bases, and 3 bases had no gene match. Germline CDR1 reads MDHEN; CDR2 reads SYDVKM.

The chain couples TRBV6-1 to TRBJ2-7; the match to TRBD1 covers 9 bases. The germline CDR1 and CDR2 sequences are MNHNS and SASEGT. The CDR3 loop spans 16 amino acids. Losses at the gene ends were 1 base for V and 6 bases for J; bases not matched to a gene: 10. The CDR3 spells CASSEGPGGTGREQYF. CDR3 bases: TGTGCCAGCAGTGAAGGCCCAGGGGGGACAGGGCGCGAGCAGTACTTC.

The chain has TRBV6-5 and TRBJ2-3; no firm D call. The V end lost 4 bases, the J end lost 4 bases, and 9 bases lay between the germline ends. Germline CDR1 reads MNHEY; CDR2 reads SVGAGI. The CDR3 has 13 amino acids. The CDR3 nucleotides are TGTGCCAGCAGTTTCCTAGAGGCAGATACGCAGTATTTT. It is translated as CASSFLEADTQYF.

This chain uses TRBV9 with TRBJ1-4; the D gene is possibly TRBD1 (5 bases). Per germline, CDR1 SGDLS and CDR2 YYNGEE. This CDR3 region has 15 residues. Trimming removed 4 bases from V and 3 bases from J, with 13 bases in between. In DNA form, the CDR3 reads TGTGCCAGCAGCCCATTCTCAGGGCCTAATGAAAAACTGTTTTTT. Protein product: CASSPFSGPNEKLFF.